This is a list of T cell receptor beta chains from one sample in a study of T cells after yellow fever vaccination. A single record per CDR3 protein comes from TCRdb applying MiXCR to the 5' RACE reads. The data contain 360,000 or so distinct CDR3 sequences, approximately 10% of them seen just once; the ten biggest clones take up more than 15%. This material consisted of PBMCs, taken on the day of the first yellow fever vaccination. The receptors shown here come from a man aged 18 to 35 who received the YFV17D yellow fever vaccine. The CDR3 runs from the conserved cysteine through the conserved F or W. The D gene is left open where the match is weak. Not every row has a clone size; where given, it reads once, few, many or a size class.

size: NA
D: NA
J: TRBJ2-1
V: TRBV12-3/TRBV12-4
DNA: TGTGCCAGCAGTTTTTACGGGGCAGGGAATGAGCAGTTCTTC
CDR3: CASSFYGAGNEQFF

size: few
D: TRBD2
J: TRBJ2-7
V: TRBV15
DNA: TGTGCCACCTCCTCCCCGGGGGGCTCCTACGAGCAGTACTTC
CDR3: CATSSPGGSYEQYF

size: many
D: TRBD1
J: TRBJ2-3
V: TRBV12-3/TRBV12-4
DNA: TGTGCCAGCAGTTGGGGACAGCGCCTCACAGATACGCAGTATTTT
CDR3: CASSWGQRLTDTQYF

size: NA
D: NA
J: TRBJ2-6
V: TRBV19
DNA: TGTGCCAGTAGCGTGGGGGGGGCTGGAGGGGCCAACGTCCTGACTTTC
CDR3: CASSVGGAGGANVLTF

size: many
D: NA
J: TRBJ1-2
V: TRBV4-3
DNA: TGCGCCAGCAGCCAGTCGGGTGATGGCTACACCTTC
CDR3: CASSQSGDGYTF

size: NA
D: TRBD1
J: TRBJ2-4
V: TRBV11-2
DNA: TGTGCCAGCAGCCTAGGACAGGGGAGCTCTCTAGCCAAAAACATTCAGTACTTC
CDR3: CASSLGQGSSLAKNIQYF

size: few
D: NA
J: TRBJ2-5
V: TRBV7-7
DNA: TGTGCCAGCAGCTTATATGGGGAGACCCAGTACTTC
CDR3: CASSLYGETQYF

size: few
D: NA
J: TRBJ1-1
V: TRBV10-2
DNA: TGCGCCAGCAGTGAGGTGTGGAACACTGAAGCTTTCTTT
CDR3: CASSEVWNTEAFF

size: NA
D: NA
J: TRBJ1-6
V: TRBV11-2
DNA: TGTGCCAGCAGCTTATGGGCCTATAATTCACCCCTCCACTTT
CDR3: CASSLWAYNSPLHF

size: NA
D: NA
J: TRBJ1-3
V: TRBV5-1
DNA: TGCGCCAGCAGCTTCGGGGCGGACTCTGGAAACACCATATATTTT
CDR3: CASSFGADSGNTIYF

size: few
D: NA
J: TRBJ2-1
V: TRBV7-9
DNA: TGTGCCAGCAGCTCCTCCTTTCGCTACAATGAGCAGTTCTTC
CDR3: CASSSSFRYNEQFF

size: NA
D: NA
J: TRBJ1-1
V: TRBV12-3/TRBV12-4
DNA: TGTGCCAGCAGTTTTTTTCTTTTGGGGACTGAAGCTTTCTTT
CDR3: CASSFFLLGTEAFF